A selection of T cell receptor beta chains follows, all from one sample in a study of blood T cells in healthy people across ages. MiXCR, applied by TCRdb to the 5' RACE reads, yields one record per CDR3 protein. Of 1.5 million or so distinct CDR3 sequences in the sample, roughly two fifths were seen once. The sample was blood. Every receptor here comes from a woman aged 18-29 years in good health. The CDR3 runs from the conserved cysteine through the conserved F or W. Fields, in order: CDR3 DNA, CDR3 protein, J gene, D gene, clone size, V gene. A D gene is named only where the DNA matches it firmly. Size values are once, few and many counts, or a class for expanded clones, and some rows have none.

DNA: TGTGCCAGCAGTTACTGGACGGGGGGCGGATCTGGAAACACCATATATTTT
CDR3: CASSYWTGGGSGNTIYF
J: TRBJ1-3
D: NA
size: NA
V: TRBV6-5

DNA: TGCGCCAGCAGCCAAGGGGGGCATGAGCAGTTCTTC
CDR3: CASSQGGHEQFF
J: TRBJ2-1
D: NA
size: few
V: TRBV4-3

DNA: TGCAGCGTCAAAGGGACTAGCGACCAAGAGACCCAGTACTTC
CDR3: CSVKGTSDQETQYF
J: TRBJ2-5
D: TRBD2
size: few
V: TRBV29-1

DNA: TGCAGCGTTGAAGACTCAGACAGAGGGGAAGGCCCTGAAGCTTTCTTT
CDR3: CSVEDSDRGEGPEAFF
J: TRBJ1-1
D: NA
size: few
V: TRBV29-1

DNA: TGTGCCAGCAGCCAAGAAGGTTCCCTGAACACTGAAGCTTTCTTT
CDR3: CASSQEGSLNTEAFF
J: TRBJ1-1
D: NA
size: NA
V: TRBV3-1

DNA: TGTGCCAGCAGCGGGGGATCAGTCCTTTACAATGAGCAGTTCTTC
CDR3: CASSGGSVLYNEQFF
J: TRBJ2-1
D: NA
size: few
V: TRBV7-2

DNA: TGTGCCAGCAGTTTATTGGTGGGACTAGTGGGATTCGAGCAGTACTTC
CDR3: CASSLLVGLVGFEQYF
J: TRBJ2-7
D: TRBD2
size: NA
V: TRBV27

DNA: TGTGCCAGCAGCCCTGGGCCCCTGAGGCACACTGAAGCTTTCTTT
CDR3: CASSPGPLRHTEAFF
J: TRBJ1-1
D: NA
size: NA
V: TRBV7-2

DNA: TGTGCCAGCAGTAAAAACAGGGGGTTCGGCACTGAAGCTTTCTTT
CDR3: CASSKNRGFGTEAFF
J: TRBJ1-1
D: TRBD1
size: once
V: TRBV6-5

DNA: TGTGCCAGCAGGTCCACTAGCGGGGACTACGAGCAGTACTTC
CDR3: CASRSTSGDYEQYF
J: TRBJ2-7
D: TRBD2
size: NA
V: TRBV12-3/TRBV12-4

DNA: TGTGCCAGCAGCTTAGGTAACAGCCCCTACGAGCAGTACTTC
CDR3: CASSLGNSPYEQYF
J: TRBJ2-7
D: NA
size: NA
V: TRBV11-2

DNA: TGTGCCAGCAGCTTAGAGGGACGGCACGATAGGCCCCAGCATTTT
CDR3: CASSLEGRHDRPQHF
J: TRBJ1-5
D: NA
size: NA
V: TRBV7-9

DNA: TGTGCCATCAGTAAGAAAGTAGGGCGGGATAAAGAGACCCAGTACTTC
CDR3: CAISKKVGRDKETQYF
J: TRBJ2-5
D: NA
size: NA
V: TRBV10-3

DNA: TGTGCCAGCAGTTCGTACGGGGTAAGGGGTGAGCAGTTCTTC
CDR3: CASSSYGVRGEQFF
J: TRBJ2-1
D: NA
size: few
V: TRBV28

DNA: TGTGCCAGCAGTCCCTCTAGGGACAGGGGTAATCAGCCCCAGCATTTT
CDR3: CASSPSRDRGNQPQHF
J: TRBJ1-5
D: TRBD1
size: NA
V: TRBV6-6

DNA: TGTGCCAGCAGCGGACCGGGACAGGGGATCTCGTACGAGCAGTACTTC
CDR3: CASSGPGQGISYEQYF
J: TRBJ2-7
D: TRBD1
size: NA
V: TRBV28

DNA: TGTGCCAGCAGTTATATGGCCTACGAGCAGTACTTC
CDR3: CASSYMAYEQYF
J: TRBJ2-7
D: NA
size: few
V: TRBV6-2/TRBV6-3

DNA: TGTGCCATCAGCGGAGGAGGGGATGAGCAGTTCTTC
CDR3: CAISGGGDEQFF
J: TRBJ2-1
D: NA
size: many
V: TRBV10-3

DNA: TGTGCCTGGAGTGTACTCTATGGCTACACCTTC
CDR3: CAWSVLYGYTF
J: TRBJ1-2
D: NA
size: NA
V: TRBV30

DNA: TGTGCCAGCAGTCCGGTGGTAAGCGGGACCGGGGAGCTGTTTTTT
CDR3: CASSPVVSGTGELFF
J: TRBJ2-2
D: NA
size: few
V: TRBV6-2/TRBV6-3

DNA: TGTGCCAGCAACCCGGGACAGGGGGCGGAAGGTGAGCAGTTCTTC
CDR3: CASNPGQGAEGEQFF
J: TRBJ2-1
D: TRBD1
size: once
V: TRBV27

DNA: TGTGCCAGCAGCCATGACAGGGCTAGCTATGGCTACACCTTC
CDR3: CASSHDRASYGYTF
J: TRBJ1-2
D: TRBD1
size: few
V: TRBV7-2

DNA: TGTGCCATCAGTTTCTCCGGGCGGCGGGAGGAAAAGGCAGATACGCAGTATTTT
CDR3: CAISFSGRREEKADTQYF
J: TRBJ2-3
D: TRBD2
size: few
V: TRBV10-3

DNA: TGTGCCAGCAGGAGCGGGAACAGCCTAATAGAGACCCAGTACTTC
CDR3: CASRSGNSLIETQYF
J: TRBJ2-5
D: TRBD2
size: NA
V: TRBV6-2/TRBV6-3

DNA: TGTGCCAGCAGTTACTTAGGGACAGGACACAATGAGCAGTTCTTC
CDR3: CASSYLGTGHNEQFF
J: TRBJ2-1
D: TRBD1
size: few
V: TRBV6-5

DNA: TGCAGTGCACTTCACAACTCTGGAAACACCATATATTTT
CDR3: CSALHNSGNTIYF
J: TRBJ1-3
D: NA
size: NA
V: TRBV20-1

DNA: TGCGCCAGCAGCTTCGAGCCCTCCTACGAGCAGTACTTC
CDR3: CASSFEPSYEQYF
J: TRBJ2-7
D: NA
size: NA
V: TRBV5-1

DNA: TGTGCCAGCAGTTTATCGTTGACAGGGGTCGCCGAGCAGTACTTC
CDR3: CASSLSLTGVAEQYF
J: TRBJ2-7
D: TRBD1
size: NA
V: TRBV27

DNA: TGCGCCAGCAGCCAAGCCCTTTTGGAGGGGCTGAACTATGGCTACACCTTC
CDR3: CASSQALLEGLNYGYTF
J: TRBJ1-2
D: NA
size: few
V: TRBV4-3

DNA: TGTGCCAGCAGGCCGCGTTCCTCGGGGAACAATGAGCAGTTCTTC
CDR3: CASRPRSSGNNEQFF
J: TRBJ2-1
D: NA
size: few
V: TRBV7-6

DNA: TGCGCCAGCAGCTTCACCCTGACACAACAGGAGACCCAGTACTTC
CDR3: CASSFTLTQQETQYF
J: TRBJ2-5
D: NA
size: NA
V: TRBV4-1

DNA: TGCGCCAGCAGCCAAGGCACCAGGCTGTGGGACTATGGCTACACCTTC
CDR3: CASSQGTRLWDYGYTF
J: TRBJ1-2
D: NA
size: few
V: TRBV4-1

DNA: TGTGCCAACTCCCGGGACAGGGGGTCAGATACGCAGTATTTT
CDR3: CANSRDRGSDTQYF
J: TRBJ2-3
D: TRBD1
size: NA
V: TRBV6-1

DNA: TGCAGTGCTACACAGGGGGCATCTAACTATGGCTACACCTTC
CDR3: CSATQGASNYGYTF
J: TRBJ1-2
D: TRBD1
size: few
V: TRBV20-1

DNA: TGCGCCAGCGGACCCGGGACAGGGTTATACTATGGCTACACCTTC
CDR3: CASGPGTGLYYGYTF
J: TRBJ1-2
D: TRBD1
size: NA
V: TRBV4-1

DNA: TGTGCCAGCACCTCAACCCCCCGCGACTCCAATTTATACAATGAGCAGTTCTTC
CDR3: CASTSTPRDSNLYNEQFF
J: TRBJ2-1
D: NA
size: few
V: TRBV12-3/TRBV12-4

DNA: TGCAGTGCTAGAGATCTTGGCAGGGGGAATGGCTACACCTTC
CDR3: CSARDLGRGNGYTF
J: TRBJ1-2
D: TRBD1
size: few
V: TRBV20-1

DNA: TGTGCCAGCAGCTTAACAGAACCCGACGAGCAGTACTTC
CDR3: CASSLTEPDEQYF
J: TRBJ2-7
D: NA
size: NA
V: TRBV11-2

DNA: TGTGCCAGCAGTTACCCCGGACAGTTCCAAGAGACCCAGTACTTC
CDR3: CASSYPGQFQETQYF
J: TRBJ2-5
D: NA
size: few
V: TRBV6-2/TRBV6-3

DNA: TGTGCCAGCAGGACGACAGGGAGCTACGAGCAGTACTTC
CDR3: CASRTTGSYEQYF
J: TRBJ2-7
D: TRBD1
size: NA
V: TRBV12-3/TRBV12-4

DNA: TGTGCCAGCAGTCCCCGAGGGGCCGGAGGCACCTACAATGAGCAGTTCTTC
CDR3: CASSPRGAGGTYNEQFF
J: TRBJ2-1
D: NA
size: NA
V: TRBV12-3/TRBV12-4

DNA: TGCGCCAGCAGCCAAGGTCTTAGGGATGGCTACACCTTC
CDR3: CASSQGLRDGYTF
J: TRBJ1-2
D: NA
size: few
V: TRBV4-1

DNA: TGTGCCAGCAGCCCCTGGACTAGCGGGAGCGGGGAGCTGTTTTTT
CDR3: CASSPWTSGSGELFF
J: TRBJ2-2
D: TRBD2
size: NA
V: TRBV9